Included here is one T cell receptor (beta chain) sequence, with context. The time point here: baseline, week 1 (first vaccination visit). Treatment indicated: pre-vaccination baseline after standard-of-care therapy. The CDR3 loop spans 14 amino acids. The V end was cut by 4 bases, the J end by 5 bases, with 15 bases between. The V gene's germline CDR1 is SGHRS and CDR2 YFSETQ. These data originate in a study of a mutant IDH1 vaccine in newly diagnosed glioma. Study at large: Patients previously underwent radiotherapy, temozolomide, or both, and most underwent both.

Profiling relied on immunoSEQ multiplex PCR, and the TCRdb table lists in-frame clones only, not all of them. Seen here are around 88,000 clones, roughly 77% observed once, and the top ten hold approximately 7.9%. This TCR was recovered from a man in his forties or fifties with glioma. Sequences were derived from PBMCs, sampled from a glioma patient treated with radiotherapy, temozolomide or both. The chain carries TRBV5-1 and TRBJ1-2; D call uncertain. CDR3 nucleotide sequence: TGCGCCAGCAGCCCTGGACGGGGTTCTTATGGCTACACCTTC. This codes for CASSPGRGSYGYTF. Based on the CDR3 plus reference TRBV5-1 and TRBJ1-2, the full variable domain is KAGVTQTPRYLIKTRGQQVTLSCSPISGHRSVSWYQQTPGQGLQFLFEYFSETQRNKGNFPGRFSGRQFSNSRSEMNVSTLELGDSALYLCASSPGRGSYGYTFGSGTRLTVV.